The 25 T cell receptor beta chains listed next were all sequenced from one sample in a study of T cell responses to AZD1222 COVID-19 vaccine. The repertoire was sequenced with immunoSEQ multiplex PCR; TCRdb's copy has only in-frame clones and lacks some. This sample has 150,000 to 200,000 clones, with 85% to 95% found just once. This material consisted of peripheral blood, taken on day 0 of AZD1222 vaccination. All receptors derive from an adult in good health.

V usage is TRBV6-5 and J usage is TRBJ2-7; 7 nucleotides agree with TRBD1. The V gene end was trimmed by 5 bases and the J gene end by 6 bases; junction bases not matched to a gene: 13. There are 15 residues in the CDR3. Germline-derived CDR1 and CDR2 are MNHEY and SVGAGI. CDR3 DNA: TGTGCCAGCAGTCGAGATAACAGGGGATGGGGCGAGCAGTACTTC. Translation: CASSRDNRGWGEQYF.

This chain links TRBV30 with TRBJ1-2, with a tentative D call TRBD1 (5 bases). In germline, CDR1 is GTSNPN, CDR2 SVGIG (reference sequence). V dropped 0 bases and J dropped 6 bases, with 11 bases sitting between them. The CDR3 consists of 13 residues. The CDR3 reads CAWSVKQEDGYTF. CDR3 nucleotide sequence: TGTGCCTGGAGTGTAAAACAGGAAGATGGCTACACCTTC.

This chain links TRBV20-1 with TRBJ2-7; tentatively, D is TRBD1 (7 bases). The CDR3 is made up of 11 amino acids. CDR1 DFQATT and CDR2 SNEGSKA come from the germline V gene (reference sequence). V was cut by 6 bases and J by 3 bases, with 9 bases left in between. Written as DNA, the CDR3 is TGCAGTGCCAGGGGGGACTACGAGCAGTACTTC. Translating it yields CSARGDYEQYF.

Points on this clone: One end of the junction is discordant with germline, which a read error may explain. The chain's CDR3 is CASSRDRLVF. The CDR3 DNA reads as TGTGCCAGCAGTAGGGACAGGTTGGTCTTC. The rearrangement joins TRBV11-2 to TRBJ2-1; 8 bases are a match to TRBD1. The CDR3 extends over 10 amino acids. The germline V gene encodes CDR1 SGHAT and CDR2 FQNNGV.

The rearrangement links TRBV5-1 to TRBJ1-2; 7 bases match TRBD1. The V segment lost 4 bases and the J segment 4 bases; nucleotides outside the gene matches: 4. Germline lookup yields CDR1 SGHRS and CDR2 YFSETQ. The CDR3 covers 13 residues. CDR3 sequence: CASSLGTVYGYTF. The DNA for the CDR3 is TGCGCCAGCAGCCTCGGGACAGTCTATGGCTACACCTTC.

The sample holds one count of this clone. The CDR3 spells CATSDPGTDVRDEQFF. The CDR3 bases are TGTGCCACCAGTGACCCTGGGACGGACGTACGGGATGAGCAGTTCTTC. The chain joins TRBV24-1 to TRBJ2-1; D may match TRBD1 or TRBD2 (5 bases each). CDR1 and CDR2 (germline): KGHDR, SFDVKD. The CDR3 covers 16 residues. The V end was cut by 4 bases, the J end by 8 bases, with 20 bases between.

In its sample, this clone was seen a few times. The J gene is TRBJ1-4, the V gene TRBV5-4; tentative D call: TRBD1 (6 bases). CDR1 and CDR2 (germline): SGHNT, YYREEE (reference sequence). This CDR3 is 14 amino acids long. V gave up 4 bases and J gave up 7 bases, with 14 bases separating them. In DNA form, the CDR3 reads TGTGCCAGCAGCAAGGGGGGCGCAAGTGAAAAACTGTTTTTT. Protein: CASSKGGASEKLFF.

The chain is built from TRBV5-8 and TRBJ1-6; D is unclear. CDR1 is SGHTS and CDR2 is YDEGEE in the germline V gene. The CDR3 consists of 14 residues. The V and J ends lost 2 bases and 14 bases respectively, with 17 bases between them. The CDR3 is CASSFKGGSTALHF. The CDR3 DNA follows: TGTGCCAGCAGCTTTAAGGGAGGTTCTACGGCCCTCCACTTT.

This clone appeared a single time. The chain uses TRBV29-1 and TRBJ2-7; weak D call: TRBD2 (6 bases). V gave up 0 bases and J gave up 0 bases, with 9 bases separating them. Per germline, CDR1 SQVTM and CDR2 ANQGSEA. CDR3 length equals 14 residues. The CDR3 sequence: CSVEDRGNSYEQYF. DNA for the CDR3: TGCAGCGTTGAAGATCGCGGGAACTCCTACGAGCAGTACTTC.

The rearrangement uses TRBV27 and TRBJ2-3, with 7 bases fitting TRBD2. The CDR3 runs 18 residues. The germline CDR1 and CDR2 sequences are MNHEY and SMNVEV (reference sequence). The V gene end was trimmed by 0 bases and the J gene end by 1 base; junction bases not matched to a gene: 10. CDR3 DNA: TGTGCCAGCAGTTTATCCCCCGATTTGGCGGGAGGCACAGATACGCAGTATTTT. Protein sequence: CASSLSPDLAGGTDTQYF.

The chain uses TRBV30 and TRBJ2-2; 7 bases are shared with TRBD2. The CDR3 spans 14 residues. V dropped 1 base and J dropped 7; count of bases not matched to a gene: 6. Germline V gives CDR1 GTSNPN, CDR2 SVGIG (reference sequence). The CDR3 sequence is CAWSGLAEGGELFF. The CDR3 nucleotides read TGTGCCTGGAGTGGGCTAGCGGAAGGCGGGGAGCTGTTTTTT.

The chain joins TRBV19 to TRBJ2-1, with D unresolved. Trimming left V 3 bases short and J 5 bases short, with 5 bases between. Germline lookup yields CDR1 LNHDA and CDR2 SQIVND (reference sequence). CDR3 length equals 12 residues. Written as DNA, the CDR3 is TGTGCCAGTAGTATTGGAAACAATGAGCAGTTCTTC. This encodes CASSIGNNEQFF.

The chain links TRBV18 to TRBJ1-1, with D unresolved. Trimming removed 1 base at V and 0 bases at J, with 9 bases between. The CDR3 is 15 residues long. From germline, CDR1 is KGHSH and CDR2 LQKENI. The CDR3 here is CASSPREVMNTEAFF. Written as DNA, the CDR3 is TGTGCCAGCTCACCACGAGAAGTCATGAACACTGAAGCTTTCTTT. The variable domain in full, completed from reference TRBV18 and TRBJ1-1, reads NAGVMQNPRHLVRRRGQEARLRCSPMKGHSHVYWYRQLPEEGLKFMVYLQKENIIDESGMPKERFSAEFPKEGPSILRIQQVVRGDSAAYFCASSPREVMNTEAFFGQGTRLTVV.

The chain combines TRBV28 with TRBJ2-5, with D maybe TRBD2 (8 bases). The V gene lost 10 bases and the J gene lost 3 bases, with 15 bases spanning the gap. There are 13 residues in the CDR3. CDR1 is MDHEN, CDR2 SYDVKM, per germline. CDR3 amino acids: CATGRGREETQYF. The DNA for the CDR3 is TGTGCCACCGGGAGGGGGCGTGAAGAGACCCAGTACTTC.

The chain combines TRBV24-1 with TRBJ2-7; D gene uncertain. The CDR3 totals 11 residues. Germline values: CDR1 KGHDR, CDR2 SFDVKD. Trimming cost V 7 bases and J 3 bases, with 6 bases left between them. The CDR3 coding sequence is TGTGCCACCAGCTCGGGCTACGAGCAGTACTTC. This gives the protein CATSSGYEQYF.

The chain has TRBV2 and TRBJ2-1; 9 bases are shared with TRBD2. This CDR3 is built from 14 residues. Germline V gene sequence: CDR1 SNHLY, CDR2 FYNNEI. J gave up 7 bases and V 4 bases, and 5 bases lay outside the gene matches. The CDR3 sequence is CASSVLAGGNEQFF. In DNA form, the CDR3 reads TGTGCCAGCAGTGTACTAGCGGGCGGGAATGAGCAGTTCTTC.

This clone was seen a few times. CDR3 in amino acids: CASSQAVPGPRADTQYF. The CDR3 DNA follows: TGCGCCAGCAGCCAAGCGGTCCCTGGACCCCGCGCAGATACGCAGTATTTT. This chain connects TRBV4-1 to TRBJ2-3; no clear D. V was shortened by 1 base and J by 4 bases, with 18 bases between the two germline ends. Germline lookup yields CDR1 MGHRA and CDR2 YSYEKL. The CDR3 totals 17 residues.

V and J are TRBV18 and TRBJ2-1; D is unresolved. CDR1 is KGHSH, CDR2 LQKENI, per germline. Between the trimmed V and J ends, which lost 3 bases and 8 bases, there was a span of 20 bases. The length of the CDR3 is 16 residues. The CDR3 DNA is TGTGCCAGCTCACCCAGAGCTGCGCGGAGCACGGATGAGCAGTTCTTC. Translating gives CASSPRAARSTDEQFF.

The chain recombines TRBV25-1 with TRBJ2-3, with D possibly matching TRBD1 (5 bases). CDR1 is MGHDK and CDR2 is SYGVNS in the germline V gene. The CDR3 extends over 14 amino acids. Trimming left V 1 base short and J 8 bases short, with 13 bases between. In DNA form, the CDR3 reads TGTGCCAGCAGTGAATTAGGTAGCCAGGGTACGCAGTATTTT. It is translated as CASSELGSQGTQYF.

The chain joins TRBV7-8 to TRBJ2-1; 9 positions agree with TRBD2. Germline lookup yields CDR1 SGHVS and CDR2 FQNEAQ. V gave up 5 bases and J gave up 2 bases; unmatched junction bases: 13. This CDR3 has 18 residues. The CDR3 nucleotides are TGTGCCAGCAGCCCCACCTCTAGCGGGATAGAGACCTACAATGAGCAGTTCTTC. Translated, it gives CASSPTSSGIETYNEQFF.

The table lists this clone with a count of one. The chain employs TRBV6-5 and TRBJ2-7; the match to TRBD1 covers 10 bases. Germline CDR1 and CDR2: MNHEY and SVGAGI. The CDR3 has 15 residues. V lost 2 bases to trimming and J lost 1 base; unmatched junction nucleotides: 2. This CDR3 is CASSYGGQGSYEQYF. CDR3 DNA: TGTGCCAGCAGTTACGGGGGACAGGGGTCCTACGAGCAGTACTTC.

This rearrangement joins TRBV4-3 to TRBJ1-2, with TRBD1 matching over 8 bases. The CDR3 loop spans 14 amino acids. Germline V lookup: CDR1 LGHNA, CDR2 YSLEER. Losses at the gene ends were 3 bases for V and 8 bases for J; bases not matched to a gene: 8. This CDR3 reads CASSQDRALLGYTF. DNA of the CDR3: TGCGCCAGCAGCCAGGACAGGGCCCTATTAGGCTACACCTTC.

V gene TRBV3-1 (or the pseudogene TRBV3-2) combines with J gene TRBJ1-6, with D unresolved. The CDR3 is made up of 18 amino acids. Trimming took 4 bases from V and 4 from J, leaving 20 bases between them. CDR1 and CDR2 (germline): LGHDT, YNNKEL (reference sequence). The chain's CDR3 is CASSPHGIGETYNSPLHF. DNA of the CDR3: TGTGCCAGCAGCCCGCACGGGATAGGAGAAACTTATAATTCACCCCTCCACTTT.

CDR3 in DNA: TGTGCCAGTATTATGAACACTGAAGCTTTCTTT. It specifies CASIMNTEAFF. The chain has TRBV19 and TRBJ1-1; D gene ambiguous. The CDR3 runs to 11 residues. Germline CDR1 reads LNHDA; CDR2 reads SQIVND (reference sequence). The V and J ends lost 7 bases and 0 bases respectively, with 3 bases between them.

The CDR3 DNA is TGTGCCAGCAGTTTACAGTACCAAGAGACCCAGTACTTC. It yields the protein CASSLQYQETQYF. The chain links TRBV27 to TRBJ2-5, with D unclear. The CDR3 runs 13 residues. Per the germline V gene, CDR1 is MNHEY and CDR2 is SMNVEV (reference sequence). V was trimmed by 2 bases and J by 0 bases, leaving 4 bases between them.